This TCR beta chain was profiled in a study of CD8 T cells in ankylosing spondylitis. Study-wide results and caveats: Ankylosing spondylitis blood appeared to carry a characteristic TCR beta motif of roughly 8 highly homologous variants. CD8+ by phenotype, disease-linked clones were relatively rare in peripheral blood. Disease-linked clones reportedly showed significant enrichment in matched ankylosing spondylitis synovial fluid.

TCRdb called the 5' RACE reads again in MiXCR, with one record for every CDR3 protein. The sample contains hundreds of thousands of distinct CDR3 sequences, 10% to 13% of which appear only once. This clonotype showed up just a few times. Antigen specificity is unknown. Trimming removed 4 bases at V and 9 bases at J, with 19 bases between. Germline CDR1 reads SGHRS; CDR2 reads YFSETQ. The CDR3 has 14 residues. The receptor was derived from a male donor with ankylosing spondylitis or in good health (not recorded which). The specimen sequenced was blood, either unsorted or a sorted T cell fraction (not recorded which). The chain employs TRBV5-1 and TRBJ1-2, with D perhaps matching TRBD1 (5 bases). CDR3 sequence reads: CASSPAGGQGSYTF. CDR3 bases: TGCGCCAGCAGCCCGGCTGGAGGCCAGGGTAGCTACACCTTC.